This passage covers 23 T cell receptor beta chains from one sample sequenced in a study of control samples from healthy donors and cancer patients. Profiling relied on immunoSEQ multiplex PCR, and the TCRdb table lists in-frame clones only, not all of them. The table shows 150,000 to 200,000 clones, with roughly 88% occurring only once. The sequenced sample consisted of blood. The receptors derive from a man aged 18 to 35 in good health.

This chain joins TRBV9 and TRBJ2-5; D is perhaps TRBD2 (6 bases). The V end was cut by 0 bases, the J end by 3 bases, with 12 bases between. This CDR3 has 15 residues. The germline V gene encodes CDR1 SGDLS and CDR2 YYNGEE. CDR3 nucleotides: TGTGCCAGCAGCGTAGCTCCGGGCGGGGAAGAGACCCAGTACTTC. It is translated as CASSVAPGGEETQYF.

The V and J genes are TRBV5-1 and TRBJ2-1; D is perhaps TRBD2 (6 bases). The germline gives CDR1 SGHRS, CDR2 YFSETQ. The CDR3 consists of 18 residues. Deletions cut 4 bases from V and 0 bases from J, with 20 bases between. DNA for the CDR3: TGCGCCAGCAGCCCACTCCAGACGGGGGAGAGCTCCTACAATGAGCAGTTCTTC. Translating it yields CASSPLQTGESSYNEQFF.

The V call is TRBV5-1, the J call TRBJ2-2, with 7 bases lining up with TRBD2. Germline CDR1 reads SGHRS; CDR2 reads YFSETQ. Trimming took 2 bases from V and 5 from J; bases not matched to a gene: 6. This CDR3 contains 15 residues. The CDR3 DNA follows: TGCGCCAGCAGCTTCACTAGCGCGACTACCGGGGAGCTGTTTTTT. This encodes CASSFTSATTGELFF.

The V gene is TRBV6-6, the J gene TRBJ2-7, with 10 bases matching TRBD2. Germline assignment: CDR1 MNHNY and CDR2 SVGAGI (reference sequence). Trimming took 5 bases from V and 4 from J; bases not matched to a gene: 5. The CDR3 runs 14 residues. CDR3 coding DNA: TGTGCCAGCAGTCAGAGCGGGGGGGCATACGAGCAGTACTTC. This translates into CASSQSGGAYEQYF.

The chain is built from TRBV5-4 and TRBJ1-2, with TRBD1 matching 7 bases. Germline V lookup: CDR1 SGHNT, CDR2 YYREEE (reference sequence). The V segment lost 6 bases and the J segment 3 bases; nucleotides outside the gene matches: 8. CDR3 length: 14 residues. DNA of the CDR3: TGTGCCAGCACCAACGGGGACAGCGACTATGGCTACACCTTC. Amino acid sequence: CASTNGDSDYGYTF.

The V call is TRBV7-3, the J call TRBJ2-1, with D possibly matching TRBD1 (6 bases). The CDR3 spans 15 residues. V lost 5 bases and J 3 bases, leaving 14 bases between the germline ends. Germline V gives CDR1 SGHTA, CDR2 FQGTGA. CDR3 loop: CASSPQGSLYNEQFF. CDR3 nucleotide sequence: TGTGCCAGCAGCCCTCAGGGGTCACTCTACAATGAGCAGTTCTTC. Supplemented by reference TRBV7-3 and TRBJ2-1, the full variable domain reads GAGVSQTPSNKVTEKGKYVELRCDPISGHTALYWYRQSLGQGPEFLIYFQGTGAADDSGLPNDRFFAVRPEGSVSTLKIQRTERGDSAVYLCASSPQGSLYNEQFFGPGTRLTVL.

This clone has only one observation. The gene calls are TRBV18 and TRBJ1-2; no firm D call. Germline lookup yields CDR1 KGHSH and CDR2 LQKENI. CDR3 length equals 13 residues. The V gene lost 2 bases and the J gene lost 7 bases, with 11 bases spanning the gap. The CDR3 nucleotides read TGTGCCAGCTCACCATCAGGCTACGGTGGCTACACCTTC. The encoded protein is CASSPSGYGGYTF. Full variable domain (rest looked up from reference TRBV18 and TRBJ1-2): NAGVMQNPRHLVRRRGQEARLRCSPMKGHSHVYWYRQLPEEGLKFMVYLQKENIIDESGMPKERFSAEFPKEGPSILRIQQVVRGDSAAYFCASSPSGYGGYTFGSGTRLTVV.

CDR3 nucleotide sequence: TGTGCCAGCAGGGCTGACAGGGGATCGCAAGAGACCCAGTACTTC. This encodes CASRADRGSQETQYF. This chain connects TRBV6-5 to TRBJ2-5; TRBD1 matches at 8 bases. J was trimmed by 2 bases and V by 6 bases; bases with no gene match: 8. From germline, CDR1 is MNHEY and CDR2 SVGAGI. The CDR3 is made up of 15 amino acids.

This rearrangement joins TRBV12-5 to TRBJ2-1; D perhaps matches TRBD1 (6 bases). The ends were cut back, 1 base at V and 13 bases at J, with 11 bases in the middle. Germline values: CDR1 LGHNT, CDR2 FRNRAP. CDR3 length: 12 amino acids. The CDR3 bases are TGTGCTAGTGGTTTGGGAGGGGGACCTCAGTTCTTC. Translation gives CASGLGGGPQFF.

The gene calls are TRBV24-1 and TRBJ1-4, with D unclear. V was shortened by 5 bases and J by 7 bases, with 10 bases between the two germline ends. Germline V gene lookup returns CDR1 KGHDR and CDR2 SFDVKD. There are 13 residues in the CDR3. CDR3 nucleotides: TGTGCCACCAGTGGCTCCCCGGGTGAAAAACTGTTTTTT. Protein: CATSGSPGEKLFF.

There are a few counts of this clone. V and J are TRBV3-1 (or the pseudogene TRBV3-2) and TRBJ1-2, with D unclear. The ends were cut back, 0 bases at V and 8 bases at J, with 13 bases in the middle. CDR1 is LGHDT, CDR2 YNNKEL, per germline (reference sequence). The CDR3 is 14 amino acids. CDR3 DNA: TGTGCCAGCAGCCAAGATCTGAGGGTGGGGGGCTACACCTTC. Translated: CASSQDLRVGGYTF.

This chain joins TRBV25-1 and TRBJ2-5; D is ambiguous. CDR3 length: 11 amino acids. With 4 bases removed from V and 7 bases from J, the gap between germline ends came to 7 bases. From germline, CDR1 is MGHDK and CDR2 SYGVNS. CDR3 region: CASSALGTQYF. For the CDR3, the DNA is TGTGCCAGCAGTGCCCTCGGGACCCAGTACTTC.

The CDR3 spells CASSRSGGPDEKLFF. CDR3 nucleotides: TGCGCCAGCAGCCGATCAGGGGGTCCAGATGAAAAACTGTTTTTT. This chain connects TRBV4-1 to TRBJ1-4, with 7 bases aligning to TRBD1. Germline V gives CDR1 MGHRA, CDR2 YSYEKL. After removal of 4 bases from V and 6 bases from J, the junction contained 8 bases not matched to a gene. The CDR3 contains 15 residues.

This clone was detected a few times. The rearrangement joins TRBV4-3 to TRBJ2-7; D is possibly TRBD2 (5 bases). The germline CDR1 and CDR2 sequences are LGHNA and YSLEER. With 3 bases removed from V and 0 bases from J, the gap between germline ends came to 15 bases. This CDR3 region has 16 residues. CDR3 sequence (DNA): TGCGCCAGCAGCCATGCCATCGGGATGGGCTCCTACGAGCAGTACTTC. Its translation: CASSHAIGMGSYEQYF.

The chain employs TRBV30 and TRBJ1-1, with TRBD1 as a possible D gene (5 bases). The CDR3 runs to 11 residues. Per germline, CDR1 GTSNPN and CDR2 SVGIG (reference sequence). V was cut by 5 bases and J by 1 base, with 5 bases left in between. The chain's CDR3 is CAWGQNTEAFF. The DNA for the CDR3 is TGTGCCTGGGGACAGAACACTGAAGCTTTCTTT.

Worth noting for this clone: The same CDR3 can be traced to other DNA sequences in this sample. This chain links TRBV20-1 with TRBJ1-3; unclear D gene. The length of the CDR3 is 13 residues. Germline loops: CDR1 DFQATT, CDR2 SNEGSKA (reference sequence). Trimming stripped 3 bases from V and 4 bases from J, with 10 bases between. The CDR3 sequence is CSASQGLGNTIYF. Here the CDR3 DNA reads TGCAGTGCTAGTCAAGGGTTGGGAAACACCATATATTTT.

The chain joins TRBV7-6 to TRBJ1-3; perhaps TRBD1 as D (6 bases). The CDR3 length is 16 residues. Germline values: CDR1 SGHVS, CDR2 FNYEAQ. Trimming shortened V by 2 bases and J by 1 base, and 12 bases separated the two germline ends. The CDR3 loop is CASSLTPGASGNTIYF. CDR3 nucleotides: TGTGCCAGCAGCTTAACCCCAGGGGCTTCTGGAAACACCATATATTTT.

J is TRBJ2-2 and V is TRBV6-4, with D unclear. V lost 0 bases and J lost 2, with 4 bases in between. From germline, CDR1 is MRHNA and CDR2 SNTAGT. This CDR3 spans 14 amino acids. For the CDR3, the DNA is TGTGCCAGCAGTGACTCGTCCAACACCGGGGAGCTGTTTTTT. This translates into CASSDSSNTGELFF.

The chain recombines TRBV2 with TRBJ1-2; D is undetermined. This CDR3 spans 14 amino acids. The ends were cut back, 3 bases at V and 8 bases at J, with 16 bases in the middle. Germline V gives CDR1 SNHLY, CDR2 FYNNEI. The CDR3: CASSEGVTDWGYTF. In nucleotides, the CDR3 is TGTGCCAGCAGTGAGGGCGTGACCGACTGGGGCTACACCTTC.

The V gene is TRBV28, the J gene TRBJ1-6; no clear D gene. CDR1 is MDHEN, CDR2 SYDVKM, per germline. CDR3 length: 17 amino acids. V shed 5 bases and J shed 9 bases, with 23 bases lying between them. For the CDR3, the DNA is TGTGCCAGCAGTCCTTATATGACTGAGCTGCTTAGTTCACCCCTCCACTTT. Translating it yields CASSPYMTELLSSPLHF.

The CDR3 is CAWSPMTGRGNTIYF. CDR3 bases: TGTGCCTGGAGTCCGATGACAGGGCGCGGAAACACCATATATTTT. The V gene is TRBV30, the J gene TRBJ1-3; TRBD1 aligns across 7 bases. With V trimmed by 2 bases and J by 4 bases, 8 bases remained unmatched. Germline assignment: CDR1 GTSNPN and CDR2 SVGIG (reference sequence). The CDR3 spans 15 residues.

J is TRBJ2-2 and V is TRBV24-1, with 7 bases fitting TRBD2. Trimming cost V 2 bases and J 2 bases; bases outside gene matches: 4. CDR1 KGHDR and CDR2 SFDVKD come from the germline V gene. The CDR3 spans 16 residues. CDR3 loop: CATSDSPSGNTGELFF. The CDR3 region has the DNA TGTGCCACCAGTGATTCGCCTAGCGGTAACACCGGGGAGCTGTTTTTT.

The rearrangement links TRBV11-1 to TRBJ1-1; weak D call: TRBD1 (5 bases). V lost 5 bases and J lost 5, with 15 bases in between. This CDR3 contains 14 residues. Germline-derived CDR1 and CDR2 are SGHAT and FQDESV (reference sequence). The CDR3 coding sequence is TGTGCCAGCAGCGCCTTCACGGGGGGAACTGAAGCTTTCTTT. Its translation: CASSAFTGGTEAFF.